The source of this T cell receptor (beta chain) is a study of T-cell memory formation after mild COVID-19. Whole-study findings and limits: Clones which contracted sat mainly in CM and EM if CD4+, and in EMRA if CD8+.

This clonotype has a handful of counts. Its antigen is not known. TCRdb recomputed calls from the 5' RACE reads with MiXCR, one row per CDR3 protein. The repertoire holds 300,000 to 400,000 distinct CDR3 sequences, under 25% seen once, with around 13% in the top ten. Trimming pared 0 bases from V and 6 bases from J, leaving 8 bases between. The CDR3 runs 13 residues. CDR1 and CDR2 from the germline V gene are LGHNA and YNFKEQ. The sequence was collected from an adult woman who had mild COVID-19 (a few samples of this study predate the infection). Cell type and time point are not known. This sequence joins TRBV4-2 and TRBJ1-1, with unresolved D. Sequences were obtained from PBMCs or a T cell subset sorted from them (not recorded which). In DNA, the CDR3 is TGTGCCAGCAGCCAAGAGGACGAATCTGAAGCTTTCTTT. Encoded protein: CASSQEDESEAFF.